A single sample gave rise to the 31 T cell receptor beta chains below, sequenced in a study of patients and donors after allogeneic stem cell transplantation (dated by TCRdb to the early 2020s). The library came from RT-PCR. The reads were generated on a NextSeq 550. TCRdb trimmed the raw reads at Q25, called clones with MiXCR and kept productive beta chains. Rows are unified per CDR3 protein, each entry keeping the most common DNA and genes. Counted in this sample were about 200,000 distinct CDR3 sequences; roughly two fifths of them appeared once. The ten most abundant clones make up about 35% of the sample. Sequencing was done on a sample of blood, either unsorted or a sorted T cell fraction (not recorded which). The origin of the receptors is a human donor who was either an allogeneic HSCT recipient or a stem cell or donor lymphocyte infusion donor (not recorded which). It is not recorded whose cells these are; they may come from a transplant donor.

The chain's CDR3 is CASSSRDRRYEQYF. In nucleotides, the CDR3 is TGCGCCAGCAGCTCCAGGGACAGGCGTTACGAGCAGTACTTC. The chain has TRBV5-1 and TRBJ2-7; 8 bases are shared with TRBD1. The V and J ends lost 3 bases and 4 bases, in that order; junction bases with no gene match: 6. The CDR3 is 14 residues long. Per germline, CDR1 SGHRS and CDR2 YFSETQ.

This chain joins TRBV11-2 and TRBJ2-5; D tentatively fits TRBD1 or TRBD2 (5 bases each). Trimming took 0 bases from V and 5 from J, leaving 16 bases between them. CDR1 and CDR2 (germline): SGHAT, FQNNGV. CDR3 length equals 16 residues. CDR3 coding DNA: TGTGCCAGCAGCTTAGACGTGGTTGTAGGGACGGAGACCCAGTACTTC. As protein: CASSLDVVVGTETQYF.

This clonotype was counted a single time. The CDR3 DNA is TGTGCCACCAGTGACCCCCAGGCGCCCTCCAATGAGCAGTTCTTC. It translates to CATSDPQAPSNEQFF. The chain has TRBV24-1 and TRBJ2-1; D is ambiguous. The V end was cut by 4 bases, the J end by 6 bases, with 15 bases between. This CDR3 comprises 15 residues. The germline gives CDR1 KGHDR, CDR2 SFDVKD.

V and J are TRBV27 and TRBJ2-3; D is ambiguous. Trimming removed 5 bases at V and 3 bases at J, with 12 bases between. Germline-derived CDR1 and CDR2 are MNHEY and SMNVEV (reference sequence). The CDR3 runs 14 residues. CDR3 sequence: CASSLSLGTDTQYF. Here the CDR3 DNA reads TGTGCCAGCAGTCTCAGCCTGGGTACAGATACGCAGTATTTT.

The chain combines TRBV7-9 with TRBJ1-3, with unresolved D. The germline gives CDR1 SEHNR, CDR2 FQNEAQ (reference sequence). V was cut by 3 bases and J by 4 bases, with 10 bases left in between. The CDR3 runs 14 residues. In DNA form, the CDR3 reads TGTGCCAGCAGCTTTCCTGACTCCGGAAACACCATATATTTT. This codes for CASSFPDSGNTIYF. Combining the CDR3 with reference TRBV7-9 and TRBJ1-3 gives the whole variable domain DTGVSQNPRHKITKRGQNVTFRCDPISEHNRLYWYRQTLGQGPEFLTYFQNEAQLEKSRLLSDRFSAERPKGSFSTLEIQRTEQGDSAMYLCASSFPDSGNTIYFGEGSWLTVV.

The V gene is TRBV19, the J gene TRBJ1-1; the D gene is possibly TRBD1 (5 bases). Deletions cut 6 bases from V and 4 bases from J, with 15 bases between. This CDR3 has 14 amino acids. From germline, CDR1 is LNHDA and CDR2 SQIVND (reference sequence). CDR3 in amino acids: CASSPVGGFTEAFF. As DNA, the CDR3 is TGTGCCAGTAGCCCCGTGGGGGGTTTCACTGAAGCTTTCTTT. The full variable domain, its missing parts supplied by reference TRBV19 and TRBJ1-1, is DGGITQSPKYLFRKEGQNVTLSCEQNLNHDAMYWYRQDPGQGLRLIYYSQIVNDFQKGDIAEGYSVSREKKESFPLTVTSAQKNPTAFYLCASSPVGGFTEAFFGQGTRLTVV.

The rearrangement links TRBV6-2 or TRBV6-3 to TRBJ2-6; D gene unclear. CDR3 size: 16 residues. V lost 5 bases and J 4 bases, leaving 15 bases between the germline ends. In germline, CDR1 is MNHEY, CDR2 SVGEGT. DNA for the CDR3: TGTGCCAGCAGTATTTTTGTCTCCCGAGGGGCCAACGTCCTGACTTTC. Protein: CASSIFVSRGANVLTF.

The chain uses TRBV5-1 and TRBJ2-2; D is unclear. Germline V lookup: CDR1 SGHRS, CDR2 YFSETQ. Deletions cut 10 bases from V and 5 bases from J, with 15 bases between. The CDR3 is 13 amino acids. CDR3 DNA: TGCGCCTCTAGAGTGGACGGGACCGGGGAGCTGTTTTTT. Translation gives CASRVDGTGELFF. The full variable domain, in which reference TRBV5-1 and TRBJ2-2 provide the parts outside the CDR3, is KAGVTQTPRYLIKTRGQQVTLSCSPISGHRSVSWYQQTPGQGLQFLFEYFSETQRNKGNFPGRFSGRQFSNSRSEMNVSTLELGDSALYLCASRVDGTGELFFGEGSRLTVL.

This clonotype is a singleton in its sample. The V gene is TRBV7-2, the J gene TRBJ2-1; 8 bases agree with TRBD2. Looked up from germline, CDR1 is SGHTA and CDR2 is FQGNSA. The CDR3 contains 15 residues. With V trimmed by 4 bases and J by 9 bases, 11 bases remained unmatched. The CDR3 protein is CASSSPGTRGGEQFF. The DNA of the CDR3 is TGTGCCAGCAGCTCCCCCGGGACTAGAGGCGGTGAGCAGTTCTTC.

The V call is TRBV28, the J call TRBJ2-7; D call uncertain. CDR1 and CDR2 (germline): MDHEN, SYDVKM. Trimming removed 4 bases from V and 0 bases from J, with 16 bases in between. There are 16 residues in the CDR3. The CDR3 nucleotides read TGTGCCAGCAGTTCTCCCCGGCAGATGAACTCCTACGAGCAGTACTTC. Its translation is CASSSPRQMNSYEQYF.

This rearrangement joins TRBV29-1 to TRBJ2-3, with 10 bases fitting TRBD2. CDR3 size: 13 residues. The V segment lost 4 bases and the J segment 7 bases; nucleotides outside the gene matches: 5. Germline CDR1 SQVTM, CDR2 ANQGSEA. The CDR3, as DNA: TGCAGCGTTGTTCAAGCGGGAGGGCATACGCAGTATTTT. As protein: CSVVQAGGHTQYF.

The chain uses TRBV29-1 and TRBJ1-1; 11 bases agree with TRBD1. From germline, CDR1 is SQVTM and CDR2 ANQGSEA. The CDR3 loop spans 14 amino acids. Trimming cost V 6 bases and J 4 bases; bases outside gene matches: 7. This CDR3 reads CSVDPGTGGTEAFF. The CDR3 nucleotides are TGCAGCGTGGATCCCGGGACAGGGGGCACTGAAGCTTTCTTT.

V gene TRBV7-2 combines with J gene TRBJ2-1; possible D gene TRBD1, 6 bases. Germline values: CDR1 SGHTA, CDR2 FQGNSA. V lost 3 bases to trimming and J lost 7 bases, with 19 bases between them. The CDR3 consists of 16 residues. This CDR3 reads CASSFMTGPRLNEQFF. The CDR3 DNA reads as TGTGCCAGCAGCTTTATGACAGGTCCAAGGTTGAATGAGCAGTTCTTC.

Points on this clonotype: At one of its ends the junction is not consistent with the germline gene, which may arise from a read error. The chain combines TRBV4-3 with TRBJ2-7; D possibly corresponds to TRBD2 (6 bases). The V gene's germline CDR1 is LGHNA and CDR2 YSLEER. This CDR3 is built from 16 residues. CDR3 in amino acids: CASSQDTTSRSCEQYF. The CDR3 DNA is TGCGCCAGCAGCCAAGATACAACTAGCCGCTCCTGCGAGCAGTACTTC.

The chain links TRBV20-1 to TRBJ1-2; 7 positions match TRBD1. Germline V gene lookup returns CDR1 DFQATT and CDR2 SNEGSKA (reference sequence). The trim removed 6 bases at V and 5 bases at J, leaving 6 bases unmatched. The length of the CDR3 is 12 residues. Written as DNA, the CDR3 is TGCAGTGCCCCCGACAGGGATTATGGCTACACCTTC. Translating it yields CSAPDRDYGYTF.

Remarks on this clonotype: Since no conserved phenylalanine or tryptophan closes the CDR3, a read error is the likely cause. The chain has TRBV7-2 and TRBJ1-5; possible D gene TRBD1, 6 bases. Between the trimmed V and J ends, which lost 5 bases and 7 bases, there was a span of 15 bases. Germline assignment: CDR1 SGHTA and CDR2 FQGNSA. The CDR3 totals 14 residues. The CDR3 coding sequence is TGTGCCAGCAGCGTCACAGGGTTGGGGCAGCCCCAGCATTTG. It yields the protein CASSVTGLGQPQHL.

There are a few counts of this clonotype. This sequence joins TRBV28 and TRBJ1-1, with D perhaps TRBD1 (6 bases). Germline V gene sequence: CDR1 MDHEN, CDR2 SYDVKM. V was cut by 11 bases and J by 1 base, with 23 bases left in between. The CDR3 totals 16 residues. The CDR3 protein is CAATKGGGPPNTEAFF. CDR3 nucleotides: TGTGCCGCCACAAAGGGTGGGGGGCCCCCGAACACTGAAGCTTTCTTT.

This clonotype was seen a handful of times. The chain carries TRBV10-3 and TRBJ2-1; D is perhaps TRBD2 (6 bases). Trimming stripped 5 bases from V and 2 bases from J, with 16 bases between. The CDR3 is 16 residues long. Germline assignment: CDR1 ENHRY and CDR2 SYGVKD. The CDR3 region is CAISPEEGEPYNEQFF. CDR3 DNA: TGTGCCATCAGTCCAGAGGAGGGAGAGCCCTACAATGAGCAGTTCTTC.

This chain uses TRBV28 with TRBJ1-1, with TRBD1 matching over 7 bases. Germline assignment: CDR1 MDHEN and CDR2 SYDVKM. The CDR3 runs 11 residues. Trimming cost V 5 bases and J 11 bases; bases outside gene matches: 5. CDR3 nucleotide sequence: TGTGCCAGCAGTGTGGGACAGAGGGCTTTCTTT. Protein: CASSVGQRAFF.

The chain couples TRBV10-3 to TRBJ2-3, with D unresolved. V lost 2 bases and J 1 base, leaving 1 base between the germline ends. This CDR3 is 12 amino acids long. CDR1 and CDR2 from the germline V gene are ENHRY and SYGVKD. The CDR3 sequence is CAISEGTDTQYF. The CDR3 nucleotides read TGTGCCATCAGTGAGGGCACAGATACGCAGTATTTT.

This clonotype showed up just a few times. This chain joins TRBV10-3 and TRBJ1-1, with D possibly being TRBD1 (6 bases). Trimming stripped 6 bases from V and 3 bases from J, with 11 bases between. CDR3 length: 13 residues. Germline CDR1 reads ENHRY; CDR2 reads SYGVKD. Written as DNA, the CDR3 is TGTGCCATCAGACAGGGTCGGTACACTGAAGCTTTCTTT. Translating it yields CAIRQGRYTEAFF.

This clonotype came up once. J is TRBJ2-3 and V is TRBV6-2 or TRBV6-3; D is ambiguous. Per germline, CDR1 MNHEY and CDR2 SVGEGT. Trimming left V 4 bases short and J 6 bases short, with 11 bases between. This CDR3 contains 13 residues. The CDR3 DNA sequence: TGTGCCAGCAGTTTCGGCTTGTTGGATACGCAGTATTTT. Its protein product is CASSFGLLDTQYF.

The V call is TRBV2, the J call TRBJ2-1; no reliable D call. V was cut by 11 bases and J by 4 bases, with 12 bases left in between. Germline V CDR1 and CDR2: SNHLY, FYNNEI. The CDR3 loop spans 12 amino acids. The CDR3 DNA reads TGTGCCGTACAAACGGAATACAATGAGCAGTTCTTC. Its translation: CAVQTEYNEQFF.

This clonotype was detected only once. V usage is TRBV6-5 and J usage is TRBJ2-5, with D unresolved. V shed 6 bases and J shed 3 bases, with 8 bases lying between them. This CDR3 spans 12 amino acids. Germline lookup yields CDR1 MNHEY and CDR2 SVGAGI. The chain's CDR3 is CASSPGKETQYF. CDR3 DNA sequence: TGTGCCAGCAGCCCAGGAAAAGAGACCCAGTACTTC.

The rearrangement links TRBV27 to TRBJ2-1; D is uncertain. Germline CDR1 is MNHEY and CDR2 is SMNVEV (reference sequence). CDR3 length equals 16 residues. Trimming shortened V by 5 bases and J by 0 bases, and 14 bases separated the two germline ends. The CDR3 is CASSLETPSSYNEQFF. DNA for the CDR3: TGTGCCAGCAGTCTCGAAACCCCTAGCTCCTACAATGAGCAGTTCTTC.

This sequence joins TRBV5-1 and TRBJ2-7; TRBD2 matches 14 bases. The CDR3 sequence is 16 residues long. Germline values: CDR1 SGHRS, CDR2 YFSETQ. J gave up 5 bases and V 2 bases, and 6 bases lay outside the gene matches. This CDR3 reads CASSLRLAGGPNEQYF. The CDR3 DNA sequence: TGCGCCAGCAGCTTACGACTAGCGGGAGGGCCCAACGAGCAGTACTTC. The complete variable domain, with remaining parts taken from reference TRBV5-1 and TRBJ2-7, reads KAGVTQTPRYLIKTRGQQVTLSCSPISGHRSVSWYQQTPGQGLQFLFEYFSETQRNKGNFPGRFSGRQFSNSRSEMNVSTLELGDSALYLCASSLRLAGGPNEQYFGPGTRLTVT.

This clonotype has at least ten counts. This sequence joins TRBV29-1 and TRBJ1-1; D is possibly TRBD1 (5 bases). The V and J ends lost 4 bases and 0 bases respectively, with 9 bases between them. This CDR3 has 13 residues. Germline CDR1 reads SQVTM; CDR2 reads ANQGSEA. The CDR3 sequence is CSVVNRLNTEAFF. DNA of the CDR3: TGCAGCGTTGTGAACAGGTTGAACACTGAAGCTTTCTTT.

The chain employs TRBV11-1 and TRBJ2-7; 9 bases map to TRBD1. Germline CDR1 SGHAT, CDR2 FQDESV (reference sequence). V trimming: 3 bases; J trimming: 7 bases; junction bases outside the gene matches: 10. The CDR3 consists of 15 residues. The CDR3 sequence is CASSLGDRGSEEQYF. CDR3 coding DNA: TGTGCCAGCAGCTTGGGCGACAGGGGGTCGGAAGAGCAGTACTTC.

The chain joins TRBV5-1 to TRBJ2-7; D unresolved. The germline V gene has CDR1 SGHRS and CDR2 YFSETQ. V lost 4 bases and J lost 2, with 13 bases in between. The CDR3 is 14 amino acids. The CDR3 bases are TGCGCCAGCAGCACCTCCGACGGAACCTACGAGCAGTACTTC. It encodes CASSTSDGTYEQYF.

This clonotype was counted between two and nine times. The chain has TRBV28 and TRBJ2-7; the D gene is possibly TRBD2 (8 bases). The V end was cut by 5 bases, the J end by 5 bases, with 19 bases between. CDR3 length: 15 amino acids. Germline V gene lookup returns CDR1 MDHEN and CDR2 SYDVKM. This chain's CDR3 is CASSIGVAGQHEQYF. The CDR3 bases are TGTGCCAGCAGTATCGGGGTAGCGGGACAGCACGAGCAGTACTTC.

The gene calls are TRBV27 and TRBJ2-4, with 9 nucleotides matching TRBD1. Unmatched junction bases numbered 5, after V lost 1 base and J lost 4 bases. Germline V lookup: CDR1 MNHEY, CDR2 SMNVEV (reference sequence). This CDR3 has 16 amino acids. This CDR3 reads CASSLFPGQGKNIQYF. CDR3 DNA: TGTGCCAGCAGTTTATTCCCGGGACAGGGTAAAAACATTCAGTACTTC.